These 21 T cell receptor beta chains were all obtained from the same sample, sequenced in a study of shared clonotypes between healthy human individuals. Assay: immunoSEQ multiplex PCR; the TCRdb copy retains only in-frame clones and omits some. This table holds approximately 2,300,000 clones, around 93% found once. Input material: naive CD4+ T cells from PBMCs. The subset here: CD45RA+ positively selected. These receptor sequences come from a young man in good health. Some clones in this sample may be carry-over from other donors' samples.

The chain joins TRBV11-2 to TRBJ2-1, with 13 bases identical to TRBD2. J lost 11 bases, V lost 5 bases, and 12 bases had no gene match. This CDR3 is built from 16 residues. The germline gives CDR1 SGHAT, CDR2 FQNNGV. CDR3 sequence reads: CASSERRAGLAGKQFF. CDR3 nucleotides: TGTGCCAGCAGCGAACGCCGAGCGGGACTAGCGGGAAAGCAGTTCTTC.

CDR3 nucleotides: TGTGCCAGCAGTGAATTATGGGAAGATCAGCCCCAGCATTTT. Protein product: CASSELWEDQPQHF. The chain combines TRBV2 with TRBJ1-5; unclear D gene. Trimming stripped 2 bases from V and 5 bases from J, with 10 bases between. The CDR3 contains 14 residues. CDR1 SNHLY and CDR2 FYNNEI come from the germline V gene.

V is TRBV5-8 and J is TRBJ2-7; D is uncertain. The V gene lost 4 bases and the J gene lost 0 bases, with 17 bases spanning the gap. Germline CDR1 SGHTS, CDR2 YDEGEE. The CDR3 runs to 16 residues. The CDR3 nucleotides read TGTGCCAGCAGCCCGAGATTGGCGTTGAGCTCCTACGAGCAGTACTTC. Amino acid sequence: CASSPRLALSSYEQYF.

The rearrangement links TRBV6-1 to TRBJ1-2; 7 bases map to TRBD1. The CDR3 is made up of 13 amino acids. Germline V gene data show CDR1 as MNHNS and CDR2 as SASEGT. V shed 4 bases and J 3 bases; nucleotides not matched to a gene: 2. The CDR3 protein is CASSGQGYYGYTF. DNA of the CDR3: TGTGCCAGCAGTGGACAGGGCTACTATGGCTACACCTTC.

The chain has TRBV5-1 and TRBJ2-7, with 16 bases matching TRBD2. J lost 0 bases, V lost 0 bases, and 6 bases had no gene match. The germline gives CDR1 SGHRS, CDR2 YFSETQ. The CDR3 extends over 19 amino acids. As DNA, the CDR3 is TGCGCCAGCAGCTTGGAGCCGGGACTAGCGGGAGGGCTCTCCTACGAGCAGTACTTC. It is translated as CASSLEPGLAGGLSYEQYF.

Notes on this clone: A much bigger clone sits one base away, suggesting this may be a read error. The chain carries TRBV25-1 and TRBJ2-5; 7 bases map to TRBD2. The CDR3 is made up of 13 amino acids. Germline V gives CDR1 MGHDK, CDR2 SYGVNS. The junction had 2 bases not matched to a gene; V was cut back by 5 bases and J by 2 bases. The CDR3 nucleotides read TGTGCCAGCAGTCCAGCGGGGCAAGAGACCCAGTACTTC. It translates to CASSPAGQETQYF.

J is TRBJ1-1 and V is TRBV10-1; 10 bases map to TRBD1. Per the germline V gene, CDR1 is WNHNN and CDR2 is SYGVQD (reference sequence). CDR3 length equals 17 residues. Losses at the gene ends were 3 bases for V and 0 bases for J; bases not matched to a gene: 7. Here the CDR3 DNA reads TGCGCCAGCAGTGATTCCGGACAGGGGGGAATGAACACTGAAGCTTTCTTT. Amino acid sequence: CASSDSGQGGMNTEAFF.

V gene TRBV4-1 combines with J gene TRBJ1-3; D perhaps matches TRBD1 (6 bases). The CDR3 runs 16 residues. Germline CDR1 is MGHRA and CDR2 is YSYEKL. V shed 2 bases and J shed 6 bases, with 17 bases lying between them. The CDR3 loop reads CASSQRQGNYPNTIYF. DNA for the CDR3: TGCGCCAGCAGCCAACGGCAGGGGAATTATCCAAACACCATATATTTT.

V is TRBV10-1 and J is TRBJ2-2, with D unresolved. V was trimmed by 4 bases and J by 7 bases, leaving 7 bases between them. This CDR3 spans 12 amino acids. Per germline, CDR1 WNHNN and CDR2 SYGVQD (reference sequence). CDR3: CASSAWGGELFF. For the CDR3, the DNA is TGCGCCAGCAGTGCGTGGGGCGGGGAGCTGTTTTTT.

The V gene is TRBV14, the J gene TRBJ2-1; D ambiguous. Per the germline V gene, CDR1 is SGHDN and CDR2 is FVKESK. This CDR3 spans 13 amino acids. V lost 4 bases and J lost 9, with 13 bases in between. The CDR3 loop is CASSLIRTGEQFF. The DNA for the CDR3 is TGTGCCAGCAGCCTCATCCGAACGGGTGAGCAGTTCTTC.

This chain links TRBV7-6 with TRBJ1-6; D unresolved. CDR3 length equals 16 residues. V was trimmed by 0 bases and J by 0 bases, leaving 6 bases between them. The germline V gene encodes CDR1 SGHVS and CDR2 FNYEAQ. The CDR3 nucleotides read TGTGCCAGCAGCTTAGCAGCAAGCTCCTATAATTCACCCCTCCACTTT. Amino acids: CASSLAASSYNSPLHF.

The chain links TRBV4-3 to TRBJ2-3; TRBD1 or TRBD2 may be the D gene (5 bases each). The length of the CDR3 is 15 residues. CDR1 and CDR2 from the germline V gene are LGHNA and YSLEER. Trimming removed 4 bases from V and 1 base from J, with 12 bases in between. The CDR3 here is CASSPGTAGTDTQYF. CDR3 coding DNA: TGCGCCAGCAGCCCCGGGACGGCAGGCACAGATACGCAGTATTTT.

In DNA form, the CDR3 reads TGTGCCAGCAGCTTAGCTAGCGGGAGTTGGGAGACCCAGTACTTC. It is translated as CASSLASGSWETQYF. The chain is built from TRBV11-2 and TRBJ2-5; 10 bases map to TRBD2. V dropped 1 base and J dropped 5; count of bases not matched to a gene: 4. The CDR3 is 15 amino acids. Germline lookup yields CDR1 SGHAT and CDR2 FQNNGV.

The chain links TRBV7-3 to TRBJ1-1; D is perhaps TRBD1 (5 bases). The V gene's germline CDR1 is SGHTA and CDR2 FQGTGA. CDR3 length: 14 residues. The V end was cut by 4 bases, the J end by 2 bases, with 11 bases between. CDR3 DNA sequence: TGTGCCAGCAGCTCTCAACAGGTCAACACTGAAGCTTTCTTT. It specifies CASSSQQVNTEAFF.

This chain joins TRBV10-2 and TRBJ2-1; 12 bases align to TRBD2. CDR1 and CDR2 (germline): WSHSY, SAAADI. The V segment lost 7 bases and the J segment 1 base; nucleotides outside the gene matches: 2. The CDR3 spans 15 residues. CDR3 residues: CASNGLAGSYNEQFF. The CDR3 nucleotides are TGCGCCAGCAACGGACTAGCGGGGTCCTACAATGAGCAGTTCTTC.

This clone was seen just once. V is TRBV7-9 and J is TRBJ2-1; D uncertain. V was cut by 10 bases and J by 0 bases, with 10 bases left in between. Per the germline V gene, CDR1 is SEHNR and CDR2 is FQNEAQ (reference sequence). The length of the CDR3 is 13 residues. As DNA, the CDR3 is TGTGCCACGACGGTCGCCTCCTACAATGAGCAGTTCTTC. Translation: CATTVASYNEQFF.

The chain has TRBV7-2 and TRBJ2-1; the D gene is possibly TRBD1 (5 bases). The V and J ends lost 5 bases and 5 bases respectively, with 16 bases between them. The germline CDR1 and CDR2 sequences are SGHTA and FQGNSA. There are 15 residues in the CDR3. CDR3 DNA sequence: TGTGCCAGCAGCCTAGGCGGCAGGACAAACAATGAGCAGTTCTTC. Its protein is CASSLGGRTNNEQFF. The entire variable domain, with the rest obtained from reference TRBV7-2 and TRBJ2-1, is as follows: GAGVSQSPSNKVTEKGKDVELRCDPISGHTALYWYRQSLGQGLEFLIYFQGNSAPDKSGLPSDRFSAERTGGSVSTLTIQRTQQEDSAVYLCASSLGGRTNNEQFFGPGTRLTVL.

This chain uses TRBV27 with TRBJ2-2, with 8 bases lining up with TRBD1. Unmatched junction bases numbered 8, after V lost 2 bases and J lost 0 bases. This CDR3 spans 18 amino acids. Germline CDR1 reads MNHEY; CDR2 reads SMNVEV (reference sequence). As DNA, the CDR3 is TGTGCCAGCAGTTTACGAACATCAGGGGGCCCGAACACCGGGGAGCTGTTTTTT. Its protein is CASSLRTSGGPNTGELFF.

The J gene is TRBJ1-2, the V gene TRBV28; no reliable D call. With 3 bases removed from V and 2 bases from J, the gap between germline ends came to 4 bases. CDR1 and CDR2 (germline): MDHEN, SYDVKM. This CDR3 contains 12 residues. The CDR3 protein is CASSFNNYGYTF. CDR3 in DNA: TGTGCCAGCAGTTTTAACAACTATGGCTACACCTTC.

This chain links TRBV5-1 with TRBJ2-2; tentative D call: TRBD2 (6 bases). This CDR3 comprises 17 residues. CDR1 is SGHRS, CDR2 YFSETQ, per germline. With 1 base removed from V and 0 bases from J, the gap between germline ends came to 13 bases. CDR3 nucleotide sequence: TGCGCCAGCAGCTTGCCGTTCCTAGCGCCGAACACCGGGGAGCTGTTTTTT. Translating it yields CASSLPFLAPNTGELFF.

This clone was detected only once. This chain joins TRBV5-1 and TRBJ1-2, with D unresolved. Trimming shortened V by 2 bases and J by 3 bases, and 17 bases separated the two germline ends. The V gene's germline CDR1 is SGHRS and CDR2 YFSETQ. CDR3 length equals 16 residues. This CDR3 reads CASSFGAVFAYYGYTF. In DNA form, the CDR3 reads TGCGCCAGCAGCTTTGGAGCTGTGTTCGCTTACTATGGCTACACCTTC.